The rows below give T cell receptor beta chains drawn from one sample of a study of T-cell reconstitution after alpha-beta-depleted transplantation in children. MiXCR, applied by TCRdb to the PCR reads, yields one record per CDR3 protein. Of around 680,000 distinct CDR3 sequences listed, around a sixth are singletons. This specimen consisted of PBMCs from the stem cell graft donor, obtained from the stem cell graft. The receptors derive from a human donor who donated a stem cell graft to a child with acute myeloid leukemia. Each CDR3 is given with its conserved first and last residue. Fields, in order: CDR3 length, D gene, V gene, clone size, J gene, CDR3 DNA, CDR3 protein. A D gene is named only where the DNA matches it firmly. The size of a clone is reported for some rows only, either as once, few or many, or as a class for expanded clones.

13	-	TRBV20-1	many	TRBJ1-6	TGCAGTGCTGGATGGCAGAGTAATTCACCCCTCCACTTT	CSAGWQSNSPLHF
14	TRBD1	TRBV7-2	many	TRBJ1-1	TGTGCCAGCAGAAGGGGGCTAGAGAACACTGAAGCTTTCTTT	CASRRGLENTEAFF
17	TRBD2	TRBV5-1	-	TRBJ2-1	TGCGCCAGCAGCTTGGGGACTAGCGGGGGATCCTACAATGAGCAGTTCTTC	CASSLGTSGGSYNEQFF
15	-	TRBV12-3/TRBV12-4	many	TRBJ1-5	TGTGCCAGCAGTTTAAGAGGAGGGACGGATCAGCCCCAGCATTTT	CASSLRGGTDQPQHF
14	TRBD1	TRBV24-1	few	TRBJ2-3	TGTGCCACCAGTCACAGGGGCAGCACAGATACGCAGTATTTT	CATSHRGSTDTQYF
14	-	TRBV7-2	few	TRBJ2-7	TGTGCCAGCAGCTTTGGTGACGTTAGACTCGAGCAGTACTTC	CASSFGDVRLEQYF
16	-	TRBV5-5	many	TRBJ1-4	TGTGCCAGCAGCAAGGACGAGGGGGCAACTAATGAAAAACTGTTTTTT	CASSKDEGATNEKLFF
12	-	TRBV20-1	many	TRBJ2-1	TGCAGTGCCACAAATGGTGACAATGAGCAGTTCTTC	CSATNGDNEQFF
13	-	TRBV19	few	TRBJ2-5	TGTGCCAGTAGTATCTCCAGGCAAGAGACCCAGTACTTC	CASSISRQETQYF
15	-	TRBV7-9	-	TRBJ1-1	TGTGCCAGCAGCCGGGGGGAGGGATTGGGCACTGAAGCTTTCTTT	CASSRGEGLGTEAFF
16	-	TRBV5-1	-	TRBJ2-5	TGCGCCAGCAGCTTGGGGGCTAGGACACTCCGTGGGACCCAGTACTTC	CASSLGARTLRGTQYF
13	-	TRBV12-3/TRBV12-4	-	TRBJ2-4	TGTGCCAGCAGTAACTTAGCCAAAAACATTCAGTACTTC	CASSNLAKNIQYF
14	-	TRBV6-5	many	TRBJ2-6	TGTGCCAGCAGTTACGTCTCTGGGGCCAACGTCCTGACTTTC	CASSYVSGANVLTF